The rows below give T cell receptor beta chains drawn from one sample of a study of blood T cell repertoires in COVID-19. Some clones are missing from TCRdb's copy, which holds only in-frame ones; the method was immunoSEQ multiplex PCR. The table shows about 250,000 clones, with 89% occurring only once. Sequencing was carried out using peripheral blood. All receptors come from a woman in her 40s who had recovered from COVID-19. Each CDR3 is given with its conserved first and last residue.

>TRBJ1-1|TRBV11-3
CASSNQGKAFF
>TRBJ2-7|TRBV7-8
CASSPTGTSGYEQYF
>TRBJ2-2|TRBV27
CASSPSTGGGELFF
>TRBJ2-1|TRBV6-2/TRBV6-3
CASSQTSGEQFF
>TRBJ2-1|TRBV30
CAWSATRRGQFF
>TRBJ2-1|TRBV5-4
CASSLRGNNEQFF
>TRBJ1-1|TRBV9
CASSAGTGLTEAFF
>TRBJ1-2|TRBV6-2/TRBV6-3
CASSRGTVYGYTF
>TRBJ1-2|TRBV27
CASSVSQTGGNHGYTF
>TRBJ2-5|TRBV18
CASSQTAHAGLAAETQYF
>TRBJ2-5|TRBV5-8
CASSLRRGGIETQYF
>TRBJ2-1|TRBV11-2
CASSLGLGGSEQFF
>TRBJ1-5|TRBV7-9
CASSPGHLPNQPQHF
>TRBJ2-3|TRBV3-1/TRBV3-2
CASSLGLAGTTDTQYF
>TRBJ2-3|TRBV27
CASSQLAGGFTDTQYF
>TRBJ2-1|TRBV6-5
CASSYSAGSSYNEQFF
>TRBJ2-5|TRBV18
CASSLGTPQETQYF
>TRBJ1-2|TRBV6-5
CASTVYSYGYTF
>TRBJ2-7|TRBV27
CASSLSSGSVYEQYF
>TRBJ2-1|TRBV5-1
CASSFLLATSGPNEQFF
>TRBJ1-1|TRBV20-1
CSAREPGEAFF
>TRBJ2-1|TRBV5-1
CASSLAPTTSGKGYEQFF
>TRBJ2-7|TRBV7-9
CASSLVTSGSEQYF
>TRBJ1-6|TRBV30
CAWSGVRGNSPLHF
>TRBJ2-7|TRBV9
CASSVAAYGTGTYEQYF
>TRBJ2-1|TRBV27
CASSPLAGGDNEQFF
>TRBJ2-7|TRBV5-1
CASSLEGRGLASYEQYF
>TRBJ2-1|TRBV12-3/TRBV12-4
CASSQPEYNEQFF
>TRBJ2-1|TRBV13
CASTPTTDSSIIDEQFF
>TRBJ2-6|TRBV28
CASSRGGARSGANVLTF
>TRBJ2-5|TRBV2
CASSRGLMKQETQYF
>TRBJ1-4|TRBV29-1
CSVGTGTGVEKLFF
>TRBJ1-4|TRBV6-1
CASSDGREDLLLFF
>TRBJ2-4|TRBV6-1
CASSEAVAVAKNIQYF
>TRBJ2-2|TRBV6-1
CASSEWQRELFF